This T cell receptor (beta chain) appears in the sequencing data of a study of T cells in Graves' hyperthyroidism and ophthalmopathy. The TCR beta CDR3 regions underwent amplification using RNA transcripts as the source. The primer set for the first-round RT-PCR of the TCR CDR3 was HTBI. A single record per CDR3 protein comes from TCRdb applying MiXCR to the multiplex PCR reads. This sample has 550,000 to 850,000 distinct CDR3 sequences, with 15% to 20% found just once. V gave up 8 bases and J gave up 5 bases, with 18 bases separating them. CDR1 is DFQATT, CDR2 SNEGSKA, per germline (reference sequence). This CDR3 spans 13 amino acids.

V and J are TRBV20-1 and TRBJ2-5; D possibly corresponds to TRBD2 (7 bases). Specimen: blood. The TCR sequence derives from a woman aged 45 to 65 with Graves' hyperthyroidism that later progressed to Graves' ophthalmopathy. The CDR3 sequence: CSTPRGGRETQYF. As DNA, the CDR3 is TGCAGTACACCTAGGGGGGGGCGGGAGACCCAGTACTTC.